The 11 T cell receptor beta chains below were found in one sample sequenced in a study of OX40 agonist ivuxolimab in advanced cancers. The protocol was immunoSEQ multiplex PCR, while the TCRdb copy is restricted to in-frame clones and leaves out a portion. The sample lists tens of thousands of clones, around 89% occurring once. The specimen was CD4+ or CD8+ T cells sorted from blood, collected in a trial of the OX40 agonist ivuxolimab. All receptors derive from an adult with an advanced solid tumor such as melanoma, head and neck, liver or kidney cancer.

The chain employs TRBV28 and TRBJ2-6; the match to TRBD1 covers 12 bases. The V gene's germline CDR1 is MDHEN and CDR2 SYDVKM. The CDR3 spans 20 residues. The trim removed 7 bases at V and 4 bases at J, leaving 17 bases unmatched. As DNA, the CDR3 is TGTGCCAGCAACACCTGGGGGACAGGGGGCCCTCATTGGGGGGCCAACGTCCTGACTTTC. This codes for CASNTWGTGGPHWGANVLTF.

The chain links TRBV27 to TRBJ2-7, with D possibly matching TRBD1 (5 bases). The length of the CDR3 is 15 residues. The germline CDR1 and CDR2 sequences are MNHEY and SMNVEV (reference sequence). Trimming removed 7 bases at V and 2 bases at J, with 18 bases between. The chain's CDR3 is CASTLRWGQAYEQYF. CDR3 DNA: TGTGCCAGCACGCTTCGATGGGGCCAAGCCTACGAGCAGTACTTC.

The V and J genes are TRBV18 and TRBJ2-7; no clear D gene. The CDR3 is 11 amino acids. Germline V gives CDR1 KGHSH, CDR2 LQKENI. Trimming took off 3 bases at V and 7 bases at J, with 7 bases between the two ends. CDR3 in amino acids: CASSPGREQYF. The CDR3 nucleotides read TGTGCCAGCTCACCGGGTAGGGAGCAGTACTTC.

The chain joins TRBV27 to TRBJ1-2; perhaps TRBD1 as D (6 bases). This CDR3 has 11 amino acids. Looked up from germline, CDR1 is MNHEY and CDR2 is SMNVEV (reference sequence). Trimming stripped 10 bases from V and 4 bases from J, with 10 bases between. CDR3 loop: CATQTGYGYTF. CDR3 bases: TGTGCCACCCAGACAGGCTATGGCTACACCTTC.

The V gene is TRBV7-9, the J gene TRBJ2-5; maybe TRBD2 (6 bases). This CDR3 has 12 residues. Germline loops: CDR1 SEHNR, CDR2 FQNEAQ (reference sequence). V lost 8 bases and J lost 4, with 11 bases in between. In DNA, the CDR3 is TGTGCCAGCGTCGGGAGAGGAGAGACCCAGTACTTC. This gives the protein CASVGRGETQYF.

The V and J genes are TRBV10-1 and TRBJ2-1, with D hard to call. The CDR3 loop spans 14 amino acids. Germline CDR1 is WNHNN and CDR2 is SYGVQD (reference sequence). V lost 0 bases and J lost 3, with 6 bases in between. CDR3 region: CASSESSVYNEQFF. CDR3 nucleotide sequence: TGCGCCAGCAGTGAGTCGTCGGTCTACAATGAGCAGTTCTTC.

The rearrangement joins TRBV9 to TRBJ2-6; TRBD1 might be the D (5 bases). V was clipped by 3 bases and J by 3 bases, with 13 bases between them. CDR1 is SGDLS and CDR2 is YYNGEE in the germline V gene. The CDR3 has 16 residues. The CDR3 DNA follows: TGTGCCAGCAGCGATCCCAGGGTTGGTGGGGCCAACGTCCTGACTTTC. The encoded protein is CASSDPRVGGANVLTF.

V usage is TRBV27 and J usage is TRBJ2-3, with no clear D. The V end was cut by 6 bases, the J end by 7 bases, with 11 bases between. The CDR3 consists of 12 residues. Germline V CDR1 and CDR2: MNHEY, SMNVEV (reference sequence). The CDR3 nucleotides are TGTGCCAGCAGGTTAGGGTCCAATACGCAGTATTTT. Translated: CASRLGSNTQYF.

In DNA form, the CDR3 reads TGTGCCAGCAGTGAAGTTACCGCCGGGGAGCTGTTTTTT. It specifies CASSEVTAGELFF. The J gene is TRBJ2-2, the V gene TRBV25-1; D gene ambiguous. Deletions cut 2 bases from V and 6 bases from J, with 7 bases between. Germline values: CDR1 MGHDK, CDR2 SYGVNS. The CDR3 spans 13 residues.

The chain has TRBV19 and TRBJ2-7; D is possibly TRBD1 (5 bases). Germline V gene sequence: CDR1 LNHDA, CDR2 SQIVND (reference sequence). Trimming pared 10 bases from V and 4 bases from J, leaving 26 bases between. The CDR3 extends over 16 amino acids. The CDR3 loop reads CATAHSRAGHWYEQYF. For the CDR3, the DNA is TGTGCCACCGCTCATAGCCGGGCAGGGCATTGGTACGAGCAGTACTTC.

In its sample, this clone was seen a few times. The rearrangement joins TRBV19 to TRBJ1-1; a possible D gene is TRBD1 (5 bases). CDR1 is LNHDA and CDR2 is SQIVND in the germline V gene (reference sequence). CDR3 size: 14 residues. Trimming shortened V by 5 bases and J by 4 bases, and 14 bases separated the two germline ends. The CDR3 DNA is TGTGCCAGTAGTTCAAAAAGGGGTTTCACTGAAGCTTTCTTT. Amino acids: CASSSKRGFTEAFF. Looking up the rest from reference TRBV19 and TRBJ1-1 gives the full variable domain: DGGITQSPKYLFRKEGQNVTLSCEQNLNHDAMYWYRQDPGQGLRLIYYSQIVNDFQKGDIAEGYSVSREKKESFPLTVTSAQKNPTAFYLCASSSKRGFTEAFFGQGTRLTVV.